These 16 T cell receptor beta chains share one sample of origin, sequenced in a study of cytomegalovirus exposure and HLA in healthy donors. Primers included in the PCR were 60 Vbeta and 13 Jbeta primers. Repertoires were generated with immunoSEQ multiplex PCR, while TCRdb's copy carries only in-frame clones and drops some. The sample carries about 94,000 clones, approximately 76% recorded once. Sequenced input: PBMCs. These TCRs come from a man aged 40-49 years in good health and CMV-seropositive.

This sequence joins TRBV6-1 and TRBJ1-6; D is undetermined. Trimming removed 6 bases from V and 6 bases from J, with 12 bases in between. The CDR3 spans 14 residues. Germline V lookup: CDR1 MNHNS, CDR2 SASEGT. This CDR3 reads CASSRSGLNSPLHF. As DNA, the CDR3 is TGTGCCAGCAGCAGGTCAGGCCTTAATTCACCCCTCCACTTT.

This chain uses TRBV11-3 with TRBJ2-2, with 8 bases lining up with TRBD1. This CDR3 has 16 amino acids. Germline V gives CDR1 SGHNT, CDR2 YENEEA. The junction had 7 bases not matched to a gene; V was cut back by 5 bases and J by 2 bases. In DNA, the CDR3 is TGTGCCAGCAGCCCGCGGGACAGGAGAAACACCGGGGAGCTGTTTTTT. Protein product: CASSPRDRRNTGELFF.

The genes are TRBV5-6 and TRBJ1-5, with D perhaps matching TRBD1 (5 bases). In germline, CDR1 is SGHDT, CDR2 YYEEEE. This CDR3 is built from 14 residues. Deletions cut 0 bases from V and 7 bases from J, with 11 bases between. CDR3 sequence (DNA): TGTGCCAGCAGCTTGGCCTGGGGCGGCCAGCCCCAGCATTTT. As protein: CASSLAWGGQPQHF. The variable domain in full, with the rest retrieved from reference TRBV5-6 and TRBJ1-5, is DAGVTQSPTHLIKTRGQQVTLRCSPKSGHDTVSWYQQALGQGPQFIFQYYEEEERQRGNFPDRFSGHQFPNYSSELNVNALLLGDSALYLCASSLAWGGQPQHFGDGTRLSIL.

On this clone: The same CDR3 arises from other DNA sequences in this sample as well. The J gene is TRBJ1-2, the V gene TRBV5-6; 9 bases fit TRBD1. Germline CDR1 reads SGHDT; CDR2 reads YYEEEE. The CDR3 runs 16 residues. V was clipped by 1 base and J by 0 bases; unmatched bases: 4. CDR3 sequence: CASSLRDRASNYGYTF. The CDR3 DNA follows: TGTGCCAGCAGCTTGCGGGACAGGGCATCTAACTATGGCTACACCTTC.

The CDR3 sequence is CASSGLASGTGELFF. CDR3 DNA: TGTGCCAGCAGTGGATTGGCAAGCGGGACCGGGGAGCTGTTTTTT. The chain couples TRBV6-1 to TRBJ2-2; TRBD2 might be the D (6 bases). The CDR3 is 15 residues long. Between the trimmed V and J ends, which lost 4 bases and 5 bases, there was a span of 14 bases. Germline V CDR1 and CDR2: MNHNS, SASEGT.

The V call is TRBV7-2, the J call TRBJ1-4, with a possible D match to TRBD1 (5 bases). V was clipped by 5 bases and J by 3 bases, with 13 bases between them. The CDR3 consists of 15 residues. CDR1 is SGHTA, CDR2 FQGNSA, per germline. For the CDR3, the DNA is TGTGCCAGCAGCCCTCAGGGTTTTCCTAATGAAAAACTGTTTTTT. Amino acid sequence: CASSPQGFPNEKLFF.

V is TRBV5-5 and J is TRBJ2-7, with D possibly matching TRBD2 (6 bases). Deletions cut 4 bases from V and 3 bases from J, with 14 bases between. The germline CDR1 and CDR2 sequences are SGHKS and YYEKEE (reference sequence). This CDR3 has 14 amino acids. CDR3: CASSPGDGFYEQYF. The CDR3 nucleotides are TGTGCCAGCAGCCCGGGGGACGGCTTCTACGAGCAGTACTTC.

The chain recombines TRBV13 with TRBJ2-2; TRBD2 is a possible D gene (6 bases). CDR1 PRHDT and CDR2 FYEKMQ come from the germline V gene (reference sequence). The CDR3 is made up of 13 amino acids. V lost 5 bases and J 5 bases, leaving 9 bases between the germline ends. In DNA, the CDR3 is TGTGCCAGCAGCGCGACTAGAACCGGGGAGCTGTTTTTT. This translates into CASSATRTGELFF.

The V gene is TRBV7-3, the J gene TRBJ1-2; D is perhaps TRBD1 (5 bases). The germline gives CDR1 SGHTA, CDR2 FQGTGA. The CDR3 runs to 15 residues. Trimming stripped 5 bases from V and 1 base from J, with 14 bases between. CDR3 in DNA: TGTGCCAGCAGCCCTCGGGGCGGGGATAACTATGGCTACACCTTC. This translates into CASSPRGGDNYGYTF.

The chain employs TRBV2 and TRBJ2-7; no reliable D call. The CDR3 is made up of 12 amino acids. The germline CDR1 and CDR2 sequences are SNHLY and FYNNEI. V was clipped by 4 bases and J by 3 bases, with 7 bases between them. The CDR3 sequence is CASSVHSYEQYF. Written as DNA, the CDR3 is TGTGCCAGCAGTGTTCATAGCTACGAGCAGTACTTC.

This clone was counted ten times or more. The CDR3 is CASSVGLQGQATEQDNEQFF. The CDR3 nucleotides read TGTGCCAGCAGCGTAGGTCTCCAGGGACAGGCCACAGAACAGGACAATGAGCAGTTCTTC. The chain links TRBV9 to TRBJ2-1; 8 nucleotides line up with TRBD1. CDR3 length equals 20 residues. Germline loops: CDR1 SGDLS, CDR2 YYNGEE. Losses at the gene ends were 0 bases for V and 5 bases for J; bases not matched to a gene: 19.

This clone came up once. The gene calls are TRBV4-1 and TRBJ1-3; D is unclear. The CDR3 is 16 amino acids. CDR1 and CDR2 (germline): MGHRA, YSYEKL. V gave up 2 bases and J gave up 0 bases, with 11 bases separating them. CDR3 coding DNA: TGCGCCAGCAGCCAATCTACCACCTCCTCTGGAAACACCATATATTTT. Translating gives CASSQSTTSSGNTIYF.

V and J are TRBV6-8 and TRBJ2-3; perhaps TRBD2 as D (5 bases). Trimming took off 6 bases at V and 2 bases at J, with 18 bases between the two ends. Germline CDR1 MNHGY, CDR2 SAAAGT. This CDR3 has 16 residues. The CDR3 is CASRQLEKGPTDTQYF. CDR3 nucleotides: TGTGCCAGCAGACAACTAGAAAAAGGGCCCACAGATACGCAGTATTTT.

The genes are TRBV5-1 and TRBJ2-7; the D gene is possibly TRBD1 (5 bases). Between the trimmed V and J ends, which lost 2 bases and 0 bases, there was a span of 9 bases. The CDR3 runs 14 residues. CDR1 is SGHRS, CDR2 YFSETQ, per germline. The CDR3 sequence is CASSFLDSSYEQYF. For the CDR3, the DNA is TGCGCCAGCAGCTTCCTAGACAGCTCCTACGAGCAGTACTTC.

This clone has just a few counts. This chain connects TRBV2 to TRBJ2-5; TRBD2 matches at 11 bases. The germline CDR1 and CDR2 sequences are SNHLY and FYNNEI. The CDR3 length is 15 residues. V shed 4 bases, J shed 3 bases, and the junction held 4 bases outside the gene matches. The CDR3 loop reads CASSALLAGEETQYF. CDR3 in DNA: TGTGCCAGCAGTGCGTTACTAGCGGGGGAAGAGACCCAGTACTTC.

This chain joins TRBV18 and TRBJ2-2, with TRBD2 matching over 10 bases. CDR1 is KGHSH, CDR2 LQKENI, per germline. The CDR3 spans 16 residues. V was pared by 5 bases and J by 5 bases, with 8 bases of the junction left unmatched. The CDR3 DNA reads TGTGCCAGCTCATCCCCTAGCGGGAGACCGACCGGGGAGCTGTTTTTT. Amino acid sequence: CASSSPSGRPTGELFF.